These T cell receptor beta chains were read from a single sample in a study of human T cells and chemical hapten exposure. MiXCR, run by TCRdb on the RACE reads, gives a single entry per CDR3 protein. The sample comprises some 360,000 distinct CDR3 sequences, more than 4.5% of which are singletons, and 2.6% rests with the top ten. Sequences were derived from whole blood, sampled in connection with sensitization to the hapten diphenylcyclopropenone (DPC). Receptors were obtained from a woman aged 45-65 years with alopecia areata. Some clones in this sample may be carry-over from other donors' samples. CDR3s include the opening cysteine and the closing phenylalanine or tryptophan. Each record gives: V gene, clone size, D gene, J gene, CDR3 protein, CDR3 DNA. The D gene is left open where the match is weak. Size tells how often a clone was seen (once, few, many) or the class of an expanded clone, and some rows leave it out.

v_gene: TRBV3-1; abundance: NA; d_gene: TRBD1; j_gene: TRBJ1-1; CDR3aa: CASSPTGGNLGTEAFF; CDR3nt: TGTGCCAGCAGCCCGACAGGGGGAAATCTGGGAACTGAAGCTTTCTTT
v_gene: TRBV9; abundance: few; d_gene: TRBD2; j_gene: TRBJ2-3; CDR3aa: CASSVGTSGLTDTQYF; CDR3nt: TGTGCCAGCAGCGTAGGGACTAGCGGGCTCACAGATACGCAGTATTTT
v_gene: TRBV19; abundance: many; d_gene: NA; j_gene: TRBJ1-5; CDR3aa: CASSIPGLGNQPQHF; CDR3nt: TGTGCCAGTAGTATACCGGGTTTAGGCAATCAGCCCCAGCATTTT
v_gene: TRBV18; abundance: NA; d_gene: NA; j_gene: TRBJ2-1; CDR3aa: CASSPFVGNSYNEQFF; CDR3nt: TGTGCCAGCTCACCTTTTGTGGGGAACTCCTACAATGAGCAGTTCTTC
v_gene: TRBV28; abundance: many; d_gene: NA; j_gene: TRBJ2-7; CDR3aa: CASSSVWGAEQYF; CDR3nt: TGTGCCAGCAGTTCCGTGTGGGGGGCCGAGCAGTACTTC
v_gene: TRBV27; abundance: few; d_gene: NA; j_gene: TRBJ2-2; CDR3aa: CASSRREGGEPGELFF; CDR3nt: TGTGCCAGCAGCCGAAGAGAAGGGGGAGAACCCGGGGAGCTGTTTTTT
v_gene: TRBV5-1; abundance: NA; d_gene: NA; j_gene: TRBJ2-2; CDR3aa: CASSGGTPEAGELFF; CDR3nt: TGCGCCAGCAGCGGGGGGACACCCGAAGCCGGGGAGCTGTTTTTT
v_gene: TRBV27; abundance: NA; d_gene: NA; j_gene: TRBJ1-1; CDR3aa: CASSLSWLSTEAFF; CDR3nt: TGTGCCAGCAGTTTATCGTGGCTTAGCACTGAAGCTTTCTTT
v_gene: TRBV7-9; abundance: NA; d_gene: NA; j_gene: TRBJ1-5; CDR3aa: CASSLGGTVQPQHF; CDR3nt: TGTGCCAGCAGCTTAGGGGGAACAGTACAGCCCCAGCATTTT
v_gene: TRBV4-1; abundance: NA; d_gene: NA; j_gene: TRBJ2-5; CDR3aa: CASSQWSGGSETQYF; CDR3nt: TGCGCCAGCAGCCAGTGGTCAGGCGGGTCAGAGACCCAGTACTTC
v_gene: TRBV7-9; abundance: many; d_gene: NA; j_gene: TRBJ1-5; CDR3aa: CASSVGADQPQHF; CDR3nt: TGTGCCAGCAGCGTCGGCGCCGATCAGCCCCAGCATTTT
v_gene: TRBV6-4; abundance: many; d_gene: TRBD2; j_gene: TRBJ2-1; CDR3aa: CASSDTAGASHEQFF; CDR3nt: TGTGCCAGCAGTGACACAGCGGGGGCCTCCCATGAGCAGTTCTTC
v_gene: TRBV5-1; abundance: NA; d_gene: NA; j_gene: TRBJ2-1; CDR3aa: CASSNSRASYNEQFF; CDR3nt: TGCGCCAGCAGCAATTCGAGGGCCTCCTACAATGAGCAGTTCTTC
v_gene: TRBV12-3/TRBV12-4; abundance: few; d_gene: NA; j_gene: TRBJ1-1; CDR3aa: CASKTWDREAFF; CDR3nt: TGTGCCAGCAAAACCTGGGACCGTGAAGCTTTCTTT
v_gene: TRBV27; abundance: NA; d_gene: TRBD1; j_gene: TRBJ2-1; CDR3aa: CASSLGTVAYNEQFF; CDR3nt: TGTGCCAGCAGTCTCGGGACAGTGGCCTACAATGAGCAGTTCTTC
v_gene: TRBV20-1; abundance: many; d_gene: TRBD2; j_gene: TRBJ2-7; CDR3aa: CSARGGTRGEQYF; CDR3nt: TGCAGTGCTAGGGGGGGGACTAGAGGCGAGCAGTACTTC
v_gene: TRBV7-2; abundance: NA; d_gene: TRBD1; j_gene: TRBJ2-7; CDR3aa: CASSFPRLGQGTYEQYF; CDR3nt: TGTGCCAGCAGCTTTCCGCGGCTGGGACAGGGCACCTACGAGCAGTACTTC
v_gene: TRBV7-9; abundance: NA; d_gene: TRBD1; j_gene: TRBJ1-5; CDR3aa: CASSLGQPYQPQHF; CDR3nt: TGTGCCAGCAGCTTGGGACAGCCTTATCAGCCCCAGCATTTT
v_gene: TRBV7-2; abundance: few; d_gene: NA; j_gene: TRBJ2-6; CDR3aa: CASSPARANVLTF; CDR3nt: TGTGCCAGCAGCCCCGCCAGGGCCAACGTCCTGACTTTC
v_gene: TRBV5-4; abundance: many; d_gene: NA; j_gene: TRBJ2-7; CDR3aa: CASSREGEQYF; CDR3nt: TGTGCCAGCTCCCGGGAAGGCGAGCAGTACTTC
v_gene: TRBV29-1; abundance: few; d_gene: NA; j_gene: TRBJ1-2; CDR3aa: CSVEDQEQPYGYTF; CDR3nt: TGCAGCGTTGAAGATCAGGAACAGCCCTATGGCTACACCTTC
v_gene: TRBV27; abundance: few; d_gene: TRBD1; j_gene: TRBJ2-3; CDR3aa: CASSSRDRSTDTQYF; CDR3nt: TGTGCCAGCAGTTCTAGGGACAGGTCCACAGATACGCAGTATTTT